This TCR beta chain was retrieved from a study of human T cells and chemical hapten exposure. Time point defined: patch test 2, 6 weeks after DPC sensitization. Treatment specified: therapeutic diphenylcyclopropenone sensitization with weekly scalp DPC. The library gave individual cDNA molecules unique molecular identifiers. TCRdb reanalysed the RACE reads using MiXCR and keeps one entry per CDR3 protein. The sample has roughly 52,000 distinct CDR3 sequences, about a tenth seen once. Only a few counts were recorded for this clonotype. V lost 6 bases to trimming and J lost 1 base, with 6 bases between them. This CDR3 spans 12 amino acids. Germline V lookup: CDR1 SEHNR, CDR2 FQNEAQ (reference sequence).

The gene calls are TRBV7-9 and TRBJ1-1; D is ambiguous. The clonotype was recovered from a woman aged 45-65 years with alopecia areata. Some clones in this sample may be carry-over from other donors' samples. The sequencing used whole blood, collected in connection with sensitization to the hapten diphenylcyclopropenone (DPC). The CDR3 spells CASSSWNTEAFF. The CDR3 region has the DNA TGTGCCAGCAGTAGCTGGAACACTGAAGCTTTCTTT.